The next 20 T cell receptor beta chains were all read from a single sample in a study of OX40 agonist ivuxolimab in advanced cancers. The data were produced by immunoSEQ multiplex PCR, yet TCRdb's version contains in-frame clones alone and is incomplete. The table has over 80,000 clones, approximately 84% seen once. The sequencing used CD4+ or CD8+ T cells sorted from blood, collected in a trial of the OX40 agonist ivuxolimab. These receptors all stem from an adult with an advanced solid tumor such as melanoma, head and neck, liver or kidney cancer.

The J gene is TRBJ1-1, the V gene TRBV6-5, with D maybe TRBD1 (5 bases). The V gene's germline CDR1 is MNHEY and CDR2 SVGAGI. The V end was cut by 2 bases, the J end by 5 bases, with 9 bases between. The CDR3 runs to 13 residues. For the CDR3, the DNA is TGTGCCAGCAGTTACGGGGCTCGGACTGAAGCTTTCTTT. Translation gives CASSYGARTEAFF.

The gene calls are TRBV12-5 and TRBJ2-1, with 9 bases fitting TRBD2. The V and J ends lost 7 bases and 4 bases, in that order; junction bases with no gene match: 8. Germline lookup yields CDR1 LGHNT and CDR2 FRNRAP. The CDR3 has 15 amino acids. The CDR3 protein is CASAGTSPFYNEQFF. CDR3 sequence (DNA): TGTGCTAGTGCCGGGACTAGCCCCTTTTACAATGAGCAGTTCTTC.

The J gene is TRBJ2-1, the V gene TRBV11-2; no definite D call. V lost 5 bases and J 1 base, leaving 9 bases between the germline ends. Per the germline V gene, CDR1 is SGHAT and CDR2 is FQNNGV. This CDR3 contains 14 residues. The CDR3 region has the DNA TGTGCCAGCAGCCCCCGAGTTTCCTACAATGAGCAGTTCTTC. This translates into CASSPRVSYNEQFF.

The chain recombines TRBV30 with TRBJ1-1; tentatively, D is TRBD1 (5 bases). The germline V gene encodes CDR1 GTSNPN and CDR2 SVGIG (reference sequence). V was trimmed by 0 bases and J by 6 bases, leaving 11 bases between them. The CDR3 is made up of 13 amino acids. The CDR3 sequence is CAWSVRTPPEAFF. The CDR3 DNA reads TGTGCCTGGAGTGTACGGACACCTCCTGAAGCTTTCTTT.

This clone appeared a few times. The rearrangement uses TRBV18 and TRBJ1-5, with D possibly TRBD1 on 5 matching bases. Trimming removed 5 bases at V and 2 bases at J, with 13 bases between. Germline values: CDR1 KGHSH, CDR2 LQKENI. This CDR3 comprises 15 residues. CDR3 in amino acids: CASSSGTGRNQPQHF. For the CDR3, the DNA is TGTGCCAGCTCATCAGGAACAGGTCGCAATCAGCCCCAGCATTTT. Combining the CDR3 with reference TRBV18 and TRBJ1-5 gives the whole variable domain NAGVMQNPRHLVRRRGQEARLRCSPMKGHSHVYWYRQLPEEGLKFMVYLQKENIIDESGMPKERFSAEFPKEGPSILRIQQVVRGDSAAYFCASSSGTGRNQPQHFGDGTRLSIL.

This rearrangement joins TRBV5-1 to TRBJ2-3; D is possibly TRBD1 (5 bases). The CDR3 is 14 amino acids. The V and J ends lost 5 bases and 2 bases respectively, with 12 bases between them. CDR1 and CDR2 (germline): SGHRS, YFSETQ. CDR3 amino acids: CASREQVTTDTQYF. The DNA for the CDR3 is TGCGCCAGCAGGGAACAGGTTACCACAGATACGCAGTATTTT.

The chain is built from TRBV7-2 and TRBJ1-3, with D possibly TRBD1 on 5 matching bases. CDR3 length: 15 amino acids. Trimming removed 5 bases from V and 0 bases from J, with 11 bases in between. Per germline, CDR1 SGHTA and CDR2 FQGNSA. The CDR3 DNA is TGTGCCAGCAGCCCTAGTGGGGGCTCTGGAAACACCATATATTTT. Encoded protein: CASSPSGGSGNTIYF.

This chain links TRBV5-4 with TRBJ1-1, with 8 positions matching TRBD1. Per the germline V gene, CDR1 is SGHNT and CDR2 is YYREEE (reference sequence). This CDR3 region has 15 residues. V gave up 4 bases and J gave up 0 bases; unmatched junction bases: 5. The CDR3: CASSKDRALNTEAFF. The CDR3 DNA sequence: TGTGCCAGCAGCAAGGACAGGGCCCTGAACACTGAAGCTTTCTTT.

The rearrangement links TRBV25-1 to TRBJ2-7; 8 nucleotides agree with TRBD1. The CDR3 spans 15 residues. Unmatched junction bases numbered 11, after V lost 6 bases and J lost 4 bases. The germline V gene has CDR1 MGHDK and CDR2 SYGVNS. CDR3 amino acids: CASRKTATGEYEQYF. The CDR3 coding sequence is TGTGCCAGCAGGAAGACTGCGACAGGGGAGTACGAGCAGTACTTC.

The chain couples TRBV21-1 to TRBJ2-2; the DNA was not compared with TRBD2, the D call given in the table. TRBV21-1 is a recognized pseudogene. The CDR3 has 20 residues. The CDR3 sequence: CASSKPRTSGRASGTGELFF. The CDR3 DNA reads TGTGCCAGCAGCAAACCCCGGACTAGCGGGAGGGCCTCGGGTACCGGGGAGCTGTTTTTT.

The chain couples TRBV6-6 to TRBJ2-7; possibly TRBD1 for D (5 bases). CDR3 size: 14 residues. The germline V gene has CDR1 MNHNY and CDR2 SVGAGI (reference sequence). Trimming cost V 0 bases and J 2 bases, with 8 bases left between them. CDR3 in amino acids: CASSYSQATYEQYF. The CDR3 bases are TGTGCCAGCAGTTACTCACAGGCGACCTACGAGCAGTACTTC.

This rearrangement joins TRBV25-1 to TRBJ2-1, with D possibly being TRBD2 (6 bases). The V end lost 3 bases, the J end lost 2 bases, and 11 bases lay between the germline ends. Germline CDR1 MGHDK, CDR2 SYGVNS. The CDR3 runs 15 residues. CDR3: CASSDPGAAYNEQFF. The CDR3 DNA follows: TGTGCCAGCAGTGATCCGGGAGCTGCCTACAATGAGCAGTTCTTC.

The chain employs TRBV5-1 and TRBJ2-1, with D perhaps TRBD1 (5 bases). CDR1 is SGHRS and CDR2 is YFSETQ in the germline V gene. The CDR3 loop spans 15 amino acids. With 4 bases removed from V and 2 bases from J, the gap between germline ends came to 13 bases. CDR3 nucleotide sequence: TGCGCCAGCAGCAACCGACAGTCTACCTACAATGAGCAGTTCTTC. It is translated as CASSNRQSTYNEQFF.

V and J are TRBV21-1 and TRBJ2-7; no check of the table's D call, TRBD1, against the DNA was made. TRBV21-1 is marked as a pseudogene. The CDR3 is 11 residues long. The CDR3 is CASSRTVEQYF. For the CDR3, the DNA is TGTGCCAGCAGCCGGACAGTCGAGCAGTACTTC.

The V gene is TRBV6-5, the J gene TRBJ2-3; tentatively, D is TRBD2 (5 bases). Germline loops: CDR1 MNHEY, CDR2 SVGAGI. Trimming removed 0 bases from V and 0 bases from J, with 10 bases in between. The CDR3 covers 16 residues. The CDR3 DNA is TGTGCCAGCAGTTACTCAGGGTGGACTAGCACAGATACGCAGTATTTT. This sequence encodes CASSYSGWTSTDTQYF.

The chain carries TRBV4-2 and TRBJ1-4; D not certain. There are 16 residues in the CDR3. V was shortened by 4 bases and J by 0 bases, with 12 bases between the two germline ends. Germline CDR1 is LGHNA and CDR2 is YNFKEQ. The CDR3, as DNA: TGTGCCAGCAGCCGCGTTACCGTTGCAACTAATGAAAAACTGTTTTTT. It yields the protein CASSRVTVATNEKLFF.

The V and J genes are TRBV15 and TRBJ2-1; D possibly corresponds to TRBD1 (5 bases). The CDR3 has 15 amino acids. The V end was cut by 4 bases, the J end by 4 bases, with 14 bases between. Germline lookup yields CDR1 LNHNV and CDR2 YYDKDF (reference sequence). The CDR3 nucleotides read TGTGCCACCAGCAAGGACACGTCCTTTTACAATGAGCAGTTCTTC. It specifies CATSKDTSFYNEQFF.

The CDR3 nucleotides read TGTGCCAGTAAGGGGACAGGGCCCTACAATGAGCAGTTCTTC. Protein: CASKGTGPYNEQFF. This chain uses TRBV19 with TRBJ2-1; 9 nucleotides match TRBD1. The CDR3 is 14 residues long. Germline trimming cut 7 bases from V and 2 bases from J; bases unmatched to any gene: 3. The germline CDR1 and CDR2 sequences are LNHDA and SQIVND (reference sequence).

This clone was counted a few times. The V and J genes are TRBV11-1 and TRBJ2-7; TRBD1 matches 10 bases. The germline gives CDR1 SGHAT, CDR2 FQDESV (reference sequence). This CDR3 region has 15 residues. V shed 5 bases and J 2 bases; nucleotides not matched to a gene: 6. DNA of the CDR3: TGTGCCAGCAGCCCCGGACAGGGGGGGACCTACGAGCAGTACTTC. This translates into CASSPGQGGTYEQYF.

This chain links TRBV11-2 with TRBJ2-3; 9 nucleotides agree with TRBD2. The CDR3 is made up of 16 amino acids. CDR1 is SGHAT, CDR2 FQNNGV, per germline. V gave up 5 bases and J gave up 1 base; unmatched junction bases: 7. The DNA for the CDR3 is TGTGCCAGCAGCCCCCTGGCTAGCGGGGGCACAGATACGCAGTATTTT. It specifies CASSPLASGGTDTQYF.